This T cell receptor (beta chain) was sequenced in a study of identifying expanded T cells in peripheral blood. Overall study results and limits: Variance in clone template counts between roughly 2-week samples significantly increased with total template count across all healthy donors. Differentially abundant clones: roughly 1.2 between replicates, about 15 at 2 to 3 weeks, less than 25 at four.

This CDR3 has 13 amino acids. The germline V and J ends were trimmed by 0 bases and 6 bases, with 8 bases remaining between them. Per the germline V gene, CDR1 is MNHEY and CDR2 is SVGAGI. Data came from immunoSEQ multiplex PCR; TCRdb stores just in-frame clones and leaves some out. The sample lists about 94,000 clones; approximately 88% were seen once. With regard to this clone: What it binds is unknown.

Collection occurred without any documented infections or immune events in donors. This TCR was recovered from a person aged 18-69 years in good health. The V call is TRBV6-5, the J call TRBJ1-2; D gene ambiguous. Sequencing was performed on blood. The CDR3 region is CASSYSSVNGYTF. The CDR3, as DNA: TGTGCCAGCAGTTACTCGAGCGTAAATGGCTACACCTTC.